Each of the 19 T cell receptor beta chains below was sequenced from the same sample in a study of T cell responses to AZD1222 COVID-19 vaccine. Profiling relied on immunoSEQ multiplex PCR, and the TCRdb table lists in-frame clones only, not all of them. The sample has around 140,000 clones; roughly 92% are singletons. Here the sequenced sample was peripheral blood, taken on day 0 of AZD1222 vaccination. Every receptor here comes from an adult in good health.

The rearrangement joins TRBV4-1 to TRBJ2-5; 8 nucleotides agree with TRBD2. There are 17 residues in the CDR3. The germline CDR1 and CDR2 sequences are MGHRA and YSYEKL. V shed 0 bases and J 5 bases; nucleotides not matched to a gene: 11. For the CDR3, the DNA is TGCGCCAGCAGCCAAGATGGCATAGCGGGAATGAGGGAGACCCAGTACTTC. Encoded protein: CASSQDGIAGMRETQYF.

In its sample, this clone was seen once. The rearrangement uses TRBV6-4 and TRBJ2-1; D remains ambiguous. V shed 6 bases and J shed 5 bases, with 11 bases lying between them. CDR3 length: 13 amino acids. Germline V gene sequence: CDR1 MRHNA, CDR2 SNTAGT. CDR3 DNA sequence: TGTGCCAGCAGCCCGGGCCCGGACAATGAGCAGTTCTTC. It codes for CASSPGPDNEQFF.

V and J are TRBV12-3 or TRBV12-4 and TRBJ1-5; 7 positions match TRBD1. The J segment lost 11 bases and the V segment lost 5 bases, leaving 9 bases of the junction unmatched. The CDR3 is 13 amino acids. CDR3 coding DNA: TGTGCCAGCAGTACAGGGGTCAGACGGGCCCAGCATTTT. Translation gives CASSTGVRRAQHF.

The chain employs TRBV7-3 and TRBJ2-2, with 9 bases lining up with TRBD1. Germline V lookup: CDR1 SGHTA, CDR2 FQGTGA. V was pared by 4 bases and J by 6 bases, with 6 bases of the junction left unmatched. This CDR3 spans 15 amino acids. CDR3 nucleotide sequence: TGTGCCAGCAGCTCTACAGGGGGCCTCGCCGGGGAGCTGTTTTTT. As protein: CASSSTGGLAGELFF.

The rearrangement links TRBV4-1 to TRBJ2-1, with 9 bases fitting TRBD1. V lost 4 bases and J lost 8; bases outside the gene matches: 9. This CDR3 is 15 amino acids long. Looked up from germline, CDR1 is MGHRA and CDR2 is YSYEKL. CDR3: CASSRVQGAGDEQFF. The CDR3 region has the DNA TGCGCCAGCAGCCGCGTACAGGGGGCCGGCGATGAGCAGTTCTTC.

This chain's CDR3 is CASSTWTRRREKLFF. The CDR3 nucleotides read TGCGCCAGCAGCACATGGACACGTCGGAGAGAAAAACTGTTTTTT. The V and J genes are TRBV5-1 and TRBJ1-4; D is possibly TRBD1 (5 bases). There are 15 residues in the CDR3. CDR1 is SGHRS, CDR2 YFSETQ, per germline. V lost 4 bases and J lost 8, with 18 bases in between.

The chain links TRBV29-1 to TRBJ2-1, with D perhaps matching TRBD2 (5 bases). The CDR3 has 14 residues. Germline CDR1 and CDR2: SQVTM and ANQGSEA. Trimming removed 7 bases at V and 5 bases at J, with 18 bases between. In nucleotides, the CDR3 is TGCAGCGGTATCGGGGTCCCTTTAAACAATGAGCAGTTCTTC. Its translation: CSGIGVPLNNEQFF.

In DNA form, the CDR3 reads TGTGCCAGCAGTCGCCTTATTGCAGGGGAGGAGACCCAGTACTTC. It codes for CASSRLIAGEETQYF. The chain joins TRBV2 to TRBJ2-5; D perhaps matches TRBD1 (6 bases). Germline V gene lookup returns CDR1 SNHLY and CDR2 FYNNEI. V was shortened by 5 bases and J by 5 bases, with 18 bases between the two germline ends. The CDR3 has 15 amino acids.

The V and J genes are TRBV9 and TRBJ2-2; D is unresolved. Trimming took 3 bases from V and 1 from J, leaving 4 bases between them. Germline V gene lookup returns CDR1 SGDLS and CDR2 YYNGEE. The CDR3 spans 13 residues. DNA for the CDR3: TGTGCCAGCAGCGGACTGAACACCGGGGAGCTGTTTTTT. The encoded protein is CASSGLNTGELFF.

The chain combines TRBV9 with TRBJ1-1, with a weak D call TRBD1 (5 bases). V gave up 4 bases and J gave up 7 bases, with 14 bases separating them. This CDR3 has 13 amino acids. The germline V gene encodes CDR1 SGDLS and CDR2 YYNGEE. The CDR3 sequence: CASSPSGGSEAFF. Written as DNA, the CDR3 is TGTGCCAGCAGCCCATCGGGGGGTAGTGAAGCTTTCTTT.

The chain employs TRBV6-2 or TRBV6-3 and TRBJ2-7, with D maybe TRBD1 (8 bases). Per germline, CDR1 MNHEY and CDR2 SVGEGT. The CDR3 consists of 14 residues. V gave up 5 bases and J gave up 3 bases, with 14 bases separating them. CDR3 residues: CASSDYRGGYEQYF. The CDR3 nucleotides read TGTGCCAGCAGTGACTACAGGGGGGGCTACGAGCAGTACTTC.

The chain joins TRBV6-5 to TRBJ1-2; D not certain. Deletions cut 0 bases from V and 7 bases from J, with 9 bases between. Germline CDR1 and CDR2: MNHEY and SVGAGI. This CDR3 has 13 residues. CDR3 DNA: TGTGCCAGCAGTTACTCAAAGGCGGGTGGCTACACCTTC. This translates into CASSYSKAGGYTF.

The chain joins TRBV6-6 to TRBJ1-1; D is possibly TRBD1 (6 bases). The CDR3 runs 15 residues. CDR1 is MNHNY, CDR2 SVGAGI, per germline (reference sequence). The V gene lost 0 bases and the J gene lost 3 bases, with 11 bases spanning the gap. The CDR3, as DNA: TGTGCCAGCAGTTACTCGAGGGGGGATGACACTGAAGCTTTCTTT. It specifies CASSYSRGDDTEAFF.

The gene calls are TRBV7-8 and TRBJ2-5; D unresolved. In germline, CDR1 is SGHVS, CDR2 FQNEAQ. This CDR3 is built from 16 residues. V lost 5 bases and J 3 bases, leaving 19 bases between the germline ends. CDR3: CASSKTWPVNKETQYF. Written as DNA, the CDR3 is TGTGCCAGCAGCAAAACTTGGCCAGTGAACAAAGAGACCCAGTACTTC. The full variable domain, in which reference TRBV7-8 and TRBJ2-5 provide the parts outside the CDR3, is GAGVSQSPRYKVAKRGQDVALRCDPISGHVSLFWYQQALGQGPEFLTYFQNEAQLDKSGLPSDRFFAERPEGSVSTLKIQRTQQEDSAVYLCASSKTWPVNKETQYFGPGTRLLVL.

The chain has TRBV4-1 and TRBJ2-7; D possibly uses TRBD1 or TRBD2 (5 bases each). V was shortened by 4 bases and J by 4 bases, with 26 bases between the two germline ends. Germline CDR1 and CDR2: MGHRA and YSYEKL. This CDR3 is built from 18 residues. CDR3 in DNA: TGCGCCAGCAGCCCGCCTCTAATGGGGGAGTTGCCCCTATACGAGCAGTACTTC. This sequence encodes CASSPPLMGELPLYEQYF.

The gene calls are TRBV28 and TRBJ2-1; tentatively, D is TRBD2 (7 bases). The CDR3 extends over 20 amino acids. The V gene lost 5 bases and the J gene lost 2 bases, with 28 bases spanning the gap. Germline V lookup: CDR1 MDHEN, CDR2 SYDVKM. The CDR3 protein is CASSLGGARGRGIPYNEQFF. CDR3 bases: TGTGCCAGCAGTCTGGGAGGGGCCCGGGGGCGGGGGATCCCCTACAATGAGCAGTTCTTC.

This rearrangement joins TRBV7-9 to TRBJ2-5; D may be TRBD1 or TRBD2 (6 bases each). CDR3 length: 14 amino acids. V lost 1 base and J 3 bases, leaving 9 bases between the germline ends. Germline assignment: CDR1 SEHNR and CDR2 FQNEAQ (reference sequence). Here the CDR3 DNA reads TGTGCCAGCAGCTTAGACGGGGGCGAAGAGACCCAGTACTTC. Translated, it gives CASSLDGGEETQYF.

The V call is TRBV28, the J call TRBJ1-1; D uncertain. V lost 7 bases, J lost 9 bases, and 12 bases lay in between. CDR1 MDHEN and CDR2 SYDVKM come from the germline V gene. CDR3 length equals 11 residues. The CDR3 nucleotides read TGTGCCAGCACCTACGGGAATCAAGCTTTCTTT. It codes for CASTYGNQAFF.

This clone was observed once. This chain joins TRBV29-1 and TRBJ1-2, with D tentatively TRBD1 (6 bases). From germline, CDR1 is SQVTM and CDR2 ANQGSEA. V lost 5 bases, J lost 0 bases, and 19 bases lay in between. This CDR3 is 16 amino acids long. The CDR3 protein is CSVFLGGDTPNYGYTF. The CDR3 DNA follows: TGCAGCGTTTTCCTGGGTGGGGACACTCCTAACTATGGCTACACCTTC.